This is a list of T cell receptor beta chains from one sample in a study of neurological immune-mediated disorders. MiXCR, applied by TCRdb to the 5' RACE reads, yields one record per CDR3 protein. In the table there are about 59,000 distinct CDR3 sequences, 24% of which are singletons. Sequenced: PBMCs. The origin of the receptors is a man aged 60-69 years with HTLV-1-associated myelopathy (HAM/TSP). Both conserved end residues are part of each CDR3. D genes are given only for firm matches. Some rows have no size entry. The others give once, few or many, or a class for an expanded clone.

j_call: TRBJ2-1; v_call: TRBV12-3/TRBV12-4; clone_size: many; d_call: NA; cdr3_nt: TGTGCCAGCAGTTTAGAGGTCGGATATGAGCAGTTCTTC; cdr3_aa: CASSLEVGYEQFF
j_call: TRBJ2-1; v_call: TRBV7-8; clone_size: many; d_call: NA; cdr3_nt: TGTGCCAGCAGCTTAGAGGGGGGCAGTCCCTACAATGAGCAGTTCTTC; cdr3_aa: CASSLEGGSPYNEQFF
j_call: TRBJ2-3; v_call: TRBV5-1; clone_size: many; d_call: TRBD1; cdr3_nt: TGCGCCAGCAGCTCGACAGGGGGCACAGATACGCAGTATTTT; cdr3_aa: CASSSTGGTDTQYF
j_call: TRBJ1-1; v_call: TRBV7-9; clone_size: NA; d_call: NA; cdr3_nt: TGTGCCAGCAGCCAAGGGGGGCCTGAAGCTTTCTTT; cdr3_aa: CASSQGGPEAFF
j_call: TRBJ2-1; v_call: TRBV5-1; clone_size: NA; d_call: TRBD2; cdr3_nt: TGCGCCAGCAGCCCGTGGTCTCGCGGGAGGGCGAGTCCCTACAATGAGCAGTTCTTC; cdr3_aa: CASSPWSRGRASPYNEQFF
j_call: TRBJ1-1; v_call: TRBV27; clone_size: NA; d_call: NA; cdr3_nt: TGTGCCAGCAGCCCCCGGTGGGGTGAAGCTTTCTTT; cdr3_aa: CASSPRWGEAFF
j_call: TRBJ2-2; v_call: TRBV5-1; clone_size: NA; d_call: NA; cdr3_nt: TGCGCCAGCAGGACAGAAAACACCGGGGAGCTGTTTTTT; cdr3_aa: CASRTENTGELFF
j_call: TRBJ2-7; v_call: TRBV20-1; clone_size: many; d_call: TRBD2; cdr3_nt: TGCAGTGCCACTGGGACTAGCGGGAGTCTATTC; cdr3_aa: CSATGTSGSLF
j_call: TRBJ1-1; v_call: TRBV20-1; clone_size: NA; d_call: NA; cdr3_nt: TGCAGTGCTCAGTGGCAGAAGAACACTGAAGCTTTCTTT; cdr3_aa: CSAQWQKNTEAFF
j_call: TRBJ2-7; v_call: TRBV12-3/TRBV12-4; clone_size: many; d_call: TRBD2; cdr3_nt: TGTGCCAGCAGACCGCCGTCACCGGGACTAGCATCCAACGAGCAGTACTTC; cdr3_aa: CASRPPSPGLASNEQYF
j_call: TRBJ1-1; v_call: TRBV10-3; clone_size: NA; d_call: NA; cdr3_nt: TGTGCCATCAGTCCTGGCCCAGTGTCTGAAGCTTTCTTT; cdr3_aa: CAISPGPVSEAFF
j_call: TRBJ2-5; v_call: TRBV15; clone_size: NA; d_call: NA; cdr3_nt: TGTGCCACCAGCCCTCCATCCTTCATCCAGTACTTC; cdr3_aa: CATSPPSFIQYF
j_call: TRBJ2-1; v_call: TRBV7-9; clone_size: NA; d_call: TRBD2; cdr3_nt: TGTGCCAGCAGCTCCCGAGCGGGAACCTACAATGAGCAGTTCTTC; cdr3_aa: CASSSRAGTYNEQFF
j_call: TRBJ2-2; v_call: TRBV5-1; clone_size: many; d_call: NA; cdr3_nt: TGCGCCAGCAGCTTGGGATCCCAAAGCGGCGGGGAGCTGTTTTTT; cdr3_aa: CASSLGSQSGGELFF
j_call: TRBJ2-6; v_call: TRBV5-1; clone_size: NA; d_call: NA; cdr3_nt: TGCGCCAGCAGCTTGGCTAGCGGAGTGGGGGCATCTGGGGCCAACGTCCTGACTTTC; cdr3_aa: CASSLASGVGASGANVLTF
j_call: TRBJ2-1; v_call: TRBV5-1; clone_size: many; d_call: TRBD1; cdr3_nt: TGCGCCAGCAGCCTAGGGGACAGGGCGCATGAGCAGTTCTTC; cdr3_aa: CASSLGDRAHEQFF
j_call: TRBJ2-4; v_call: TRBV5-6; clone_size: many; d_call: NA; cdr3_nt: TGTGCCAGCAGCTTGAGATTCAAGGGGACCGGCAACATTCAGTACTTC; cdr3_aa: CASSLRFKGTGNIQYF